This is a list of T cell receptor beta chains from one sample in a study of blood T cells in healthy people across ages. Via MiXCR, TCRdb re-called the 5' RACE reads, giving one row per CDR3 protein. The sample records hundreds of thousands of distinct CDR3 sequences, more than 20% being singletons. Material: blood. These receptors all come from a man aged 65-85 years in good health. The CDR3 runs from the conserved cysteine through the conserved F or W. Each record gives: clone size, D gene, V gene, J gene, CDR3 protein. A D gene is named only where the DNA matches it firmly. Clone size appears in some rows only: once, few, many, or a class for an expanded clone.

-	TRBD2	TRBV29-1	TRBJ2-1	CSVSGTGSYNEQFF
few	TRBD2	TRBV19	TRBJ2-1	CASTPGLAGYNEQFF
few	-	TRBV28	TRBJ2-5	CASWFETQYF
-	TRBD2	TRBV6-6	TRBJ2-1	CASTLGLETYNEQFF
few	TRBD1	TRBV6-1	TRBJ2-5	CASSLTGTGIGETQYF
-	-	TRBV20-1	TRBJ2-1	CSARDPGGIYNEQFF
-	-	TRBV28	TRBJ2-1	CASSFPRPTGPIYNEQFF
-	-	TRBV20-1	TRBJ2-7	CSARARASRYEQYF
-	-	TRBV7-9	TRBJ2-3	CASVSGTLPDTQYF
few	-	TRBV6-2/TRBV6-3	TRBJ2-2	CASSGTETGELFF
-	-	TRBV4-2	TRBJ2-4	CASSQGRGSADIQYF
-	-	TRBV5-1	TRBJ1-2	CASSPQQADYGYTF
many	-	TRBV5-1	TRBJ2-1	CASIGTHNEQFF
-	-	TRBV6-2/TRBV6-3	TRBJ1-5	CASSYSSGGGQPQHF
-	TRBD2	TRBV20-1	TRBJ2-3	CSARGTSGKDTQYF
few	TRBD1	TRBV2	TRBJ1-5	CASSDEQGGIGQPQHF
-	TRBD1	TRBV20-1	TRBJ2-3	CSASDRVGDTQYF
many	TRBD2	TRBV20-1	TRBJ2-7	CSARAPGLATYEQYF
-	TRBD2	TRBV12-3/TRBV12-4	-	CASRSTGTSINEQFF
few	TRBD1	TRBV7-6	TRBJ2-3	CASSLSTGRTDTQYF
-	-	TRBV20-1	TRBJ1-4	CSASGTPVNEKLFF
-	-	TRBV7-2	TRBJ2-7	CASSYSDQAYEQYF
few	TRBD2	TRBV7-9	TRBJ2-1	CASSLYGTSGYNEQFF
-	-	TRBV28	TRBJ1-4	CASSLGGNRLMEKLFF
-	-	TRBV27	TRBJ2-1	CASSFLDRSYNEQFF
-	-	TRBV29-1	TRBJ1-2	CSVEFAGDLNYGYTF
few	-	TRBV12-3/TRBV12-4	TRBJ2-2	CASSLKVTGELFF
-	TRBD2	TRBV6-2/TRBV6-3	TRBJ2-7	CASSYQGTKNYEQYF
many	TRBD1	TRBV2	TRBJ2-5	CASSPDRGDQETQYF
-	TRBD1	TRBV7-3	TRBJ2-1	CASSPDRVGNGEQFF
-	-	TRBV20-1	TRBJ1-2	CSARGGNSGVYGYTF
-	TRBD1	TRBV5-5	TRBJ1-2	CASSSRQGPAPNYGYAF
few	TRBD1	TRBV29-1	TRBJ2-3	CSVGGTGSTDTQYF